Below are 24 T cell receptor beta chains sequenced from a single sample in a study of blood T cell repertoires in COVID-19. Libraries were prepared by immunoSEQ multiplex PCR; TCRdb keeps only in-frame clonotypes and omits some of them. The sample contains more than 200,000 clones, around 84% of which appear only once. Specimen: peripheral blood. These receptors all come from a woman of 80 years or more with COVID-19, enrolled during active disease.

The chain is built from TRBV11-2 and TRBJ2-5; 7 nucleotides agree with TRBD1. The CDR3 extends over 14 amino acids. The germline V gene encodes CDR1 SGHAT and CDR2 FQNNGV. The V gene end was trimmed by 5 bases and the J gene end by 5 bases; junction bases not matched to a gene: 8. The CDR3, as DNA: TGTGCCAGCAGCAAGTACAGGGGCGCGGAGACCCAGTACTTC. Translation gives CASSKYRGAETQYF.

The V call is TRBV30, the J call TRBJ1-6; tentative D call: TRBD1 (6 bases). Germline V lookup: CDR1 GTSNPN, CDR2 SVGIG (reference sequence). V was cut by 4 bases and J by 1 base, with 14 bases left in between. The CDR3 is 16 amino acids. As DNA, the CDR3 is TGTGCCTGGACCTTGCCACAGGGTTCCTATAATTCACCCCTCCACTTT. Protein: CAWTLPQGSYNSPLHF. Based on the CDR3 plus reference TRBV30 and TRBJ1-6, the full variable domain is SQTIHQWPATLVQPVGSPLSLECTVEGTSNPNLYWYRQAAGRGLQLLFYSVGIGQISSEVPQNLSASRPQDRQFILSSKKLLLSDSGFYLCAWTLPQGSYNSPLHFGNGTRLTVT.

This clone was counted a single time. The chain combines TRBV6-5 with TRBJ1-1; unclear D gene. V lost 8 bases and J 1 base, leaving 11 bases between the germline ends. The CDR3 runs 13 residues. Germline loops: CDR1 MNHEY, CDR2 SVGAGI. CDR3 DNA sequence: TGTGCCAGCTTTCGAGTCCCGAACACTGAAGCTTTCTTT. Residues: CASFRVPNTEAFF.

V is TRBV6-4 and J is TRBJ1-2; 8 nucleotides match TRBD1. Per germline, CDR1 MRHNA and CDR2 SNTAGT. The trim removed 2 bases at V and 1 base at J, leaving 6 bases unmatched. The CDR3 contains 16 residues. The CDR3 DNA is TGTGCCAGCAGTGACAGGACAGGGAAGGGTAACTATGGCTACACCTTC. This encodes CASSDRTGKGNYGYTF.

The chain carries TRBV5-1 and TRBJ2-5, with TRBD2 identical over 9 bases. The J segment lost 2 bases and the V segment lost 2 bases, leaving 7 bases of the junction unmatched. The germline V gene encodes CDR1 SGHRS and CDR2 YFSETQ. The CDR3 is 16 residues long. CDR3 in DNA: TGCGCCAGCAGCTTTTTTAGCGGGGGCCTACAAGAGACCCAGTACTTC. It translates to CASSFFSGGLQETQYF.

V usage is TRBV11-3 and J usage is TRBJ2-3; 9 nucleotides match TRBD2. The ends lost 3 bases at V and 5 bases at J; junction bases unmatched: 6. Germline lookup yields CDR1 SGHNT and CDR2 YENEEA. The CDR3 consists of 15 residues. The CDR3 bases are TGTGCCAGCAGCTTCGCTAGCGGGGTACGAGATACGCAGTATTTT. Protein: CASSFASGVRDTQYF.

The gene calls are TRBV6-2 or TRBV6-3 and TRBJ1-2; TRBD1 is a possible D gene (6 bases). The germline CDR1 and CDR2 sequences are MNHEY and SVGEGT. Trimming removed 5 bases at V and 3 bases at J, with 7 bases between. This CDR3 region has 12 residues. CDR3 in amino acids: CASSPGDYGYTF. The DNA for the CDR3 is TGTGCCAGCAGTCCAGGGGACTATGGCTACACCTTC.

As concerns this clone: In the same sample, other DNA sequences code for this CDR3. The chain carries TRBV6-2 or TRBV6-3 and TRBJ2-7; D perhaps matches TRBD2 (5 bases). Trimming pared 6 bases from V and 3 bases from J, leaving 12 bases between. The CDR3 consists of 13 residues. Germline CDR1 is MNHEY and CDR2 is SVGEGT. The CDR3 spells CASSPGELYEQYF. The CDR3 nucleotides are TGTGCCAGCAGCCCTGGGGAGCTCTACGAGCAGTACTTC.

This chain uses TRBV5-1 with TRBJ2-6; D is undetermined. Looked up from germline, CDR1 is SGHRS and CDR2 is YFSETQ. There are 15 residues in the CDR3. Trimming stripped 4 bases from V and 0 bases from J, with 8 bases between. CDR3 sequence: CASSLHISGANVLTF. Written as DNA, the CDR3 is TGCGCCAGCAGCCTCCACATCTCTGGGGCCAACGTCCTGACTTTC.

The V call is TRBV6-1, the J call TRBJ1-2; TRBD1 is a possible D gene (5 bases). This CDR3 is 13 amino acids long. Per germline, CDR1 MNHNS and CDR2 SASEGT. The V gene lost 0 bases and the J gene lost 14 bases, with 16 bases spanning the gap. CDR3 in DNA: TGTGCCAGCAGTGAAGCCCACAGGCGGACCTCTACCTTC. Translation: CASSEAHRRTSTF.

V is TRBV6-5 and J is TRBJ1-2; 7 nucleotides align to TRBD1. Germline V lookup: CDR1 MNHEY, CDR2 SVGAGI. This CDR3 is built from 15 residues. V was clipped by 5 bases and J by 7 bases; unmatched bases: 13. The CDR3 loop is CASSRDSTTSRGYTF. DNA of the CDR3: TGTGCCAGCAGTCGGGACAGCACGACTTCACGTGGCTACACCTTC.

In DNA, the CDR3 is TGTGCCAGCAGCTTACCGGGAGGAAACACCATATATTTT. Protein sequence: CASSLPGGNTIYF. The rearrangement uses TRBV5-4 and TRBJ1-3; D gene unclear. This CDR3 has 13 amino acids. Germline assignment: CDR1 SGHNT and CDR2 YYREEE (reference sequence). Between the trimmed V and J ends, which lost 2 bases and 4 bases, there was a span of 7 bases.

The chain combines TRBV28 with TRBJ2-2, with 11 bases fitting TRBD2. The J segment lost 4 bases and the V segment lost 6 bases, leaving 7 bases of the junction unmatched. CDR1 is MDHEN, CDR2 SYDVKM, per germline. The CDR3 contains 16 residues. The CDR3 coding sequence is TGTGCCAGCAGCCCAGGGACTAGCGGCTTCACCGGGGAGCTGTTTTTT. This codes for CASSPGTSGFTGELFF.

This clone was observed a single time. CDR3 DNA sequence: TGTGCCAGCAGCATAGTGCGGGGCAACACCATATATTTT. It codes for CASSIVRGNTIYF. The rearrangement links TRBV28 to TRBJ1-3, with D tentatively TRBD1 (5 bases). The CDR3 consists of 13 residues. The V end lost 6 bases, the J end lost 7 bases, and 13 bases lay between the germline ends. From germline, CDR1 is MDHEN and CDR2 SYDVKM.

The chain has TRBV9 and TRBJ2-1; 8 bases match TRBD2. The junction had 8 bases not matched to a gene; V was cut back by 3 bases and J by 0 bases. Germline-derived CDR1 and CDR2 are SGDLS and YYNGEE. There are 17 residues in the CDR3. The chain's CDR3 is CASSDYSGASSYNEQFF. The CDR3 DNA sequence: TGTGCCAGCAGCGATTATAGCGGGGCGAGCTCCTACAATGAGCAGTTCTTC. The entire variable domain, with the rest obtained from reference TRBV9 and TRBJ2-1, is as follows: DSGVTQTPKHLITATGQRVTLRCSPRSGDLSVYWYQQSLDQGLQFLIQYYNGEERAKGNILERFSAQQFPDLHSELNLSSLELGDSALYFCASSDYSGASSYNEQFFGPGTRLTVL.

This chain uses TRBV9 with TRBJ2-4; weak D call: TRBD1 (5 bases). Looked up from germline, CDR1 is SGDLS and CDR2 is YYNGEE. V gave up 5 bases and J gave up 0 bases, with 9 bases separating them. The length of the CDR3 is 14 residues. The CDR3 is CASSPRGAKNIQYF. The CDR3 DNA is TGTGCCAGCAGTCCTAGGGGAGCCAAAAACATTCAGTACTTC.

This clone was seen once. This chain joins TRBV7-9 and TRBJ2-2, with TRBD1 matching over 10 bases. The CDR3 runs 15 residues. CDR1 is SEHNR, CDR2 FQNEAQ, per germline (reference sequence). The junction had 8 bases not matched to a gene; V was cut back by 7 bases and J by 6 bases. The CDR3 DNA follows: TGTGCCAGCACCGCCCGACAGGGGGCGGCCGGGGAGCTGTTTTTT. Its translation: CASTARQGAAGELFF.

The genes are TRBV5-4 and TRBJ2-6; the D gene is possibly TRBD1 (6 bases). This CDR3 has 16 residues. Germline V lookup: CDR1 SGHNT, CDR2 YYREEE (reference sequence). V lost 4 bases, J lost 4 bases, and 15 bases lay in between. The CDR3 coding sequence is TGTGCCAGCAGCATCAACAGGGTCTCCGGGGCCAACGTCCTGACTTTC. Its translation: CASSINRVSGANVLTF. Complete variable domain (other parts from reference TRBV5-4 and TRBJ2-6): ETGVTQSPTHLIKTRGQQVTLRCSSQSGHNTVSWYQQALGQGPQFIFQYYREEENGRGNFPPRFSGLQFPNYSSELNVNALELDDSALYLCASSINRVSGANVLTFGAGSRLTVL.

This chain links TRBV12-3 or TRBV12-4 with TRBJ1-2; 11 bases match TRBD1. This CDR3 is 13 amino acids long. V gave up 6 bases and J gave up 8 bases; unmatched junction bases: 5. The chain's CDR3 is CASSEDRGQGYTF. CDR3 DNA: TGTGCCAGCAGCGAGGACAGGGGGCAAGGCTACACCTTC.

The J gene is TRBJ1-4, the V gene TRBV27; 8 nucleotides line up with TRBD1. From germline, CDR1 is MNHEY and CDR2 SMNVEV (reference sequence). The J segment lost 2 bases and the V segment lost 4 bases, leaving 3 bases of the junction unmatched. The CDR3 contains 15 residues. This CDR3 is CASSSDRVTNEKLFF. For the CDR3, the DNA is TGTGCCAGCAGTTCGGACAGGGTGACTAATGAAAAACTGTTTTTT.

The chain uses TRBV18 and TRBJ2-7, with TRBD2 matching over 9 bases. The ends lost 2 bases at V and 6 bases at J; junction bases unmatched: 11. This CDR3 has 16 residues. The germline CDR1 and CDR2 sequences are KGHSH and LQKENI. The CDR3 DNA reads TGTGCCAGCTCACCAAGGGCGGGGGGGGGCGAAGGCGAGCAGTACTTC. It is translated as CASSPRAGGGEGEQYF.

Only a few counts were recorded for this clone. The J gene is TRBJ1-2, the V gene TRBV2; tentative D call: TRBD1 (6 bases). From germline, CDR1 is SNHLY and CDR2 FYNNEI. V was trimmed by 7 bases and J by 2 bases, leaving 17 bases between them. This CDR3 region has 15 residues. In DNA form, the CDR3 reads TGTGCCAGCAACTCCCCGGCAGGGGCCAACTATGGCTACACCTTC. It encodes CASNSPAGANYGYTF.

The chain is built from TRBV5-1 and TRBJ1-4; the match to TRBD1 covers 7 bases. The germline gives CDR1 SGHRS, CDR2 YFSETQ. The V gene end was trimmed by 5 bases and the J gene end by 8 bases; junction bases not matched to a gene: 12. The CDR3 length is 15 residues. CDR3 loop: CASSPQGVSGEKLFF. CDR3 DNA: TGCGCCAGCAGTCCTCAGGGGGTATCCGGGGAAAAACTGTTTTTT.

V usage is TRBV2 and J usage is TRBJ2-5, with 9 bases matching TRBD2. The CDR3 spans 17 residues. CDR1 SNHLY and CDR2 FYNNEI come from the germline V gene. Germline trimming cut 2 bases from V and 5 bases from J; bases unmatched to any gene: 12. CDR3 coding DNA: TGTGCCAGCAGTGAATCTTATGGGGGACTAGCCGTGGAGACCCAGTACTTC. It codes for CASSESYGGLAVETQYF.